The clone carrying this TCR beta chain was seen ten or more times. The antigen remains unidentified. This sample is drawn from a study of T cells in Graves' hyperthyroidism and ophthalmopathy. Study conclusions and caveats: With a median lead of around 5.9 months before onset, the model predicted ophthalmopathy.

From RNA transcripts, TCR beta CDR3 regions were amplified. A first-round RT-PCR of the TCR CDR3 used the HTBI primer set. From the multiplex PCR reads, TCRdb called clonotypes with MiXCR, one entry per CDR3 protein. Here the sample spans a few hundred thousand distinct CDR3 sequences, roughly 15% being singletons. The blood specimen was taken at initial hyperthyroidism diagnosis, before any ophthalmopathy symptoms. Trimming cost V 1 base and J 0 bases; bases outside gene matches: 7. Germline assignment: CDR1 SEHNR and CDR2 FQNEAQ (reference sequence). There are 17 residues in the CDR3. The sequence was collected from a middle-aged woman with Graves' hyperthyroidism that later progressed to Graves' ophthalmopathy. Specimen: blood. The J gene is TRBJ2-7, the V gene TRBV7-9; 9 positions agree with TRBD2. CDR3 bases: TGTGCCAGCAGCTTAGGTCGACTAGCGGTTAGCTCCTACGAGCAGTACTTC. Translation: CASSLGRLAVSSYEQYF. The full variable domain, completed using reference TRBV7-9 and TRBJ2-7, is DTGVSQNPRHKITKRGQNVTFRCDPISEHNRLYWYRQTLGQGPEFLTYFQNEAQLEKSRLLSDRFSAERPKGSFSTLEIQRTEQGDSAMYLCASSLGRLAVSSYEQYFGPGTRLTVT.